This entry is about one T cell receptor (beta chain). V lost 3 bases and J 6 bases, leaving 15 bases between the germline ends. This CDR3 comprises 14 residues. Germline-derived CDR1 and CDR2 are SGHKS and YYEKEE (reference sequence). This specimen belongs to a study of blood T cell repertoires in COVID-19. Donors were grouped by their self-reported clinical history. As handled by the study authors: Reference gene primer amplification yielded estimated nucleated cell counts. The method was immunoSEQ multiplex PCR; TCRdb's version includes in-frame clones alone and lacks a portion of them. V and J calls and clone size are copied from that table; D and trimming were computed from the DNA. The sample contains more than 300,000 clones, over 75% of which appear only once.

This receptor was obtained from a man aged 35 to 55 in a cohort exposed to, infected with or recovered from COVID-19 (not recorded which). The V gene is TRBV5-5, the J gene TRBJ1-1; D unresolved. Sequenced sample: PBMCs or T cells enriched from blood (not recorded which). For the CDR3, the DNA is TGTGCCAGCAGCTCCCGAGGGAATGGGGCTGAAGCTTTCTTT. As protein: CASSSRGNGAEAFF. Looking up the rest from reference TRBV5-5 and TRBJ1-1 gives the full variable domain: DAGVTQSPTHLIKTRGQQVTLRCSPISGHKSVSWYQQVLGQGPQFIFQYYEKEERGRGNFPDRFSARQFPNYSSELNVNALLLGDSALYLCASSSRGNGAEAFFGQGTRLTVV.